These 15 T cell receptor beta chains originate from one sample sequenced in a study of blood T cell repertoires in COVID-19. Profiling relied on immunoSEQ multiplex PCR, and the TCRdb table lists in-frame clones only, not all of them. The sample lists about 100,000 clones; 70% to 90% were seen once. Input material: peripheral blood. These receptors were obtained from a woman aged 55-70 years with acute or convalescent COVID-19.

This clone came up once. This chain links TRBV5-4 with TRBJ2-2; possible D gene TRBD2, 6 bases. The CDR3 consists of 14 residues. Germline V gene lookup returns CDR1 SGHNT and CDR2 YYREEE (reference sequence). The V end was cut by 8 bases, the J end by 2 bases, with 13 bases between. Here the CDR3 DNA reads TGTGCCAGTGCTAGCGTGATTAACACCGGGGAGCTGTTTTTT. Protein product: CASASVINTGELFF.

The gene calls are TRBV10-3 and TRBJ2-3, with 10 bases that match TRBD2. Per germline, CDR1 ENHRY and CDR2 SYGVKD. This CDR3 is 14 amino acids long. Trimming at V came to 10 bases and at J to 1 base, leaving 5 bases not matched to a gene. CDR3: CATQLAGGTDTQYF. The DNA of the CDR3 is TGTGCCACCCAGCTAGCGGGAGGCACAGATACGCAGTATTTT.

CDR3 protein: CASSISLLGDSAYYGYTF. CDR3 coding DNA: TGTGCCAGTAGTATATCTCTCCTCGGGGACTCAGCTTACTATGGCTACACCTTC. V gene TRBV19 combines with J gene TRBJ1-2; possible D gene TRBD1, 5 bases. V lost 2 bases and J 3 bases, leaving 22 bases between the germline ends. The CDR3 length is 18 residues. Per the germline V gene, CDR1 is LNHDA and CDR2 is SQIVND (reference sequence).

The gene calls are TRBV28 and TRBJ2-3; D possibly corresponds to TRBD2 (6 bases). Germline loops: CDR1 MDHEN, CDR2 SYDVKM. V lost 7 bases to trimming and J lost 5 bases, with 19 bases between them. The length of the CDR3 is 15 residues. The CDR3 reads CASIPGTPVKDTQYF. In DNA, the CDR3 is TGTGCCAGCATTCCGGGGACTCCTGTAAAAGATACGCAGTATTTT.

This chain uses TRBV27 with TRBJ1-2, with D perhaps TRBD1 (6 bases). CDR1 and CDR2 (germline): MNHEY, SMNVEV (reference sequence). The CDR3 consists of 14 residues. V was shortened by 6 bases and J by 8 bases, with 19 bases between the two germline ends. The CDR3 nucleotides are TGTGCCAGCAGCCCGGGACAACGGTTTATGGGCTACACCTTC. Translating it yields CASSPGQRFMGYTF.

In this sample, this clone turned up a few times. The CDR3 loop is CASGLTTGYTGELFF. The CDR3 DNA reads as TGTGCTAGTGGTTTGACGACAGGGTACACCGGGGAGCTGTTTTTT. This chain joins TRBV12-5 and TRBJ2-2; 7 bases fit TRBD1. V shed 2 bases and J 3 bases; nucleotides not matched to a gene: 3. The CDR3 totals 15 residues. Germline CDR1 and CDR2: LGHNT and FRNRAP.

This clone appeared a single time. This chain's CDR3 is CASSLQGYEEKLFF. The DNA for the CDR3 is TGTGCCAGCAGCTTACAGGGGTACGAAGAAAAACTGTTTTTT. The chain couples TRBV5-4 to TRBJ1-4, with TRBD1 identical over 7 bases. This CDR3 is 14 amino acids long. Germline CDR1 and CDR2: SGHNT and YYREEE (reference sequence). Unmatched junction bases numbered 6, after V lost 2 bases and J lost 8 bases.

J is TRBJ2-3 and V is TRBV6-5; D is ambiguous. The CDR3 length is 15 residues. Trimming shortened V by 0 bases and J by 1 base, and 8 bases separated the two germline ends. Per germline, CDR1 MNHEY and CDR2 SVGAGI. The CDR3 is CASSYSGFGTDTQYF. The CDR3 DNA is TGTGCCAGCAGTTACTCGGGCTTTGGCACAGATACGCAGTATTTT.

V is TRBV18 and J is TRBJ2-1; TRBD1 aligns across 8 bases. Trimming cost V 3 bases and J 5 bases; bases outside gene matches: 9. CDR3 length: 16 residues. The V gene's germline CDR1 is KGHSH and CDR2 LQKENI. This chain's CDR3 is CASSPFQGAQDNEQFF. CDR3 nucleotides: TGTGCCAGCTCACCTTTTCAGGGGGCGCAGGACAATGAGCAGTTCTTC.

CDR3 bases: TGTGCCAGCAGCGTAGGCCCCGGGACTAGCGGGATGGTCGGGGAGCTGTTTTTT. Amino acid sequence: CASSVGPGTSGMVGELFF. The chain carries TRBV9 and TRBJ2-2; 13 bases fit TRBD2. The V gene end was trimmed by 0 bases and the J gene end by 7 bases; junction bases not matched to a gene: 9. The CDR3 sequence is 18 residues long. CDR1 SGDLS and CDR2 YYNGEE come from the germline V gene.

V is TRBV19 and J is TRBJ2-2, with 11 bases that match TRBD2. This CDR3 comprises 16 residues. V was pared by 7 bases and J by 2 bases, with 6 bases of the junction left unmatched. Germline loops: CDR1 LNHDA, CDR2 SQIVND (reference sequence). CDR3 loop: CASKTGLAVNTGELFF. CDR3 nucleotide sequence: TGTGCCAGTAAAACGGGACTAGCGGTTAACACCGGGGAGCTGTTTTTT.

This chain links TRBV24-1 with TRBJ2-3; D is undetermined. The CDR3 runs to 16 residues. V lost 2 bases to trimming and J lost 1 base, with 12 bases between them. Looked up from germline, CDR1 is KGHDR and CDR2 is SFDVKD. DNA for the CDR3: TGTGCCACCAGTGATTCGAGCCTTACCGGCACAGATACGCAGTATTTT. Protein: CATSDSSLTGTDTQYF.

This clone was detected a few times. The chain employs TRBV5-5 and TRBJ1-2; D ambiguous. CDR1 is SGHKS and CDR2 is YYEKEE in the germline V gene (reference sequence). The CDR3 spans 12 residues. V lost 4 bases and J lost 7, with 11 bases in between. The DNA for the CDR3 is TGTGCCAGCAGCCCGGCGGGAGGTGGCTACACCTTC. Encoded protein: CASSPAGGGYTF.

The chain has TRBV29-1 and TRBJ1-1; 9 nucleotides match TRBD1. Per germline, CDR1 SQVTM and CDR2 ANQGSEA. V gave up 5 bases and J gave up 11 bases; unmatched junction bases: 6. The CDR3 consists of 11 residues. The CDR3: CSVPRQGGAFF. DNA for the CDR3: TGCAGCGTTCCTCGACAGGGGGGGGCTTTCTTT. Combining the CDR3 with reference TRBV29-1 and TRBJ1-1 gives the whole variable domain SAVISQKPSRDICQRGTSLTIQCQVDSQVTMMFWYRQQPGQSLTLIATANQGSEATYESGFVIDKFPISRPNLTFSTLTVSNMSPEDSSIYLCSVPRQGGAFFGQGTRLTVV.

This chain uses TRBV30 with TRBJ1-5; 10 positions match TRBD1. This CDR3 region has 13 residues. V was clipped by 5 bases and J by 4 bases; unmatched bases: 2. Germline lookup yields CDR1 GTSNPN and CDR2 SVGIG (reference sequence). DNA for the CDR3: TGTGCCTGGGGGACAGGGGCAAATCAGCCCCAGCATTTT. Its protein is CAWGTGANQPQHF.